These 16 T cell receptor beta chains were all obtained from the same sample, sequenced in a study of prognosis after radiotherapy for stage I lung cancer. Genomic DNA was subjected to two-round multiplex PCR for amplification of TCR beta CDR3. With primers specific to each TRBV and TRBJ gene, the first-round PCR was performed. TCRdb re-called the multiplex PCR reads with MiXCR, one entry per CDR3 protein. Among roughly 30,000 distinct CDR3 sequences listed, about 41% were seen once. Source: PBMCs, taken before or after stereotactic body radiation therapy (not recorded which). The origin of the receptors is a donor over 45 with non-small cell lung cancer.

The rearrangement uses TRBV5-1 and TRBJ1-1; D may be TRBD1 (5 bases). Trimming removed 6 bases from V and 4 bases from J, with 19 bases in between. The CDR3 length is 15 residues. Germline values: CDR1 SGHRS, CDR2 YFSETQ. CDR3 sequence (DNA): TGCGCCAGCAAAGAAATGACAGCCGGGGCCACTGAAGCTTTCTTT. It translates to CASKEMTAGATEAFF.

Ten or more counts support this clonotype. The genes are TRBV6-2 or TRBV6-3 and TRBJ2-3; the match to TRBD2 covers 11 bases. Germline V CDR1 and CDR2: MNHEY, SVGEGT. This CDR3 comprises 18 residues. V shed 2 bases, J shed 7 bases, and the junction held 14 bases outside the gene matches. DNA for the CDR3: TGTGCCAGCAGTTACGAACCAACTAGCGGGAGTTTGCGAAATACGCAGTATTTT. It translates to CASSYEPTSGSLRNTQYF.

A word on this clonotype: A much larger clone differs by one base, so this may be a read error. The gene calls are TRBV7-9 and TRBJ1-1; D possibly corresponds to TRBD1 (5 bases). The V gene's germline CDR1 is SEHNR and CDR2 FQNEAQ (reference sequence). The CDR3 consists of 12 residues. DNA for the CDR3: TGTGCCAGCAGCTTAGGGACAACTGAAACTTTCTTT. Translated, it gives CASSLGTTETFF. The variable domain in full, completed from reference TRBV7-9 and TRBJ1-1, reads DTGVSQNPRHKITKRGQNVTFRCDPISEHNRLYWYRQTLGQGPEFLTYFQNEAQLEKSRLLSDRFSAERPKGSFSTLEIQRTEQGDSAMYLCASSLGTTETFFGQGTRLTVV.

The genes are TRBV20-1 and TRBJ2-3, with TRBD2 identical over 8 bases. The CDR3 runs 14 residues. Germline CDR1 DFQATT, CDR2 SNEGSKA (reference sequence). J lost 5 bases, V lost 0 bases, and 4 bases had no gene match. The CDR3 reads CSARDISGGDTQYF. In DNA, the CDR3 is TGCAGTGCTAGAGATATAAGCGGGGGAGATACGCAGTATTTT.

As concerns this clonotype: It is likely a read error: a sequence one base away is far more abundant. The J gene is TRBJ2-1, the V gene TRBV6-2 or TRBV6-3; a weak D match, TRBD2 (5 bases). Looked up from germline, CDR1 is MNHEY and CDR2 is SVGEGT. The CDR3 loop spans 15 amino acids. The CDR3 loop reads CASSDSLALRGEQFF. Here the CDR3 DNA reads TGTGCCAGCAGTGACTCTTTGGCCTTACGGGGTGAGCAGTTCTTC.

Many counts were recorded for this clonotype. The genes are TRBV4-1 and TRBJ1-3; D not certain. Trimming took off 8 bases at V and 0 bases at J, with 14 bases between the two ends. The CDR3 has 15 residues. CDR1 MGHRA and CDR2 YSYEKL come from the germline V gene. CDR3 DNA sequence: TGCGCCAGCTCACTGTGGGCGAACTCTGGAAACACCATATATTTT. It yields the protein CASSLWANSGNTIYF.

The chain carries TRBV2 and TRBJ2-1; D uncertain. This CDR3 has 12 residues. Trimming left V 11 bases short and J 3 bases short, with 11 bases between. Per germline, CDR1 SNHLY and CDR2 FYNNEI. Here the CDR3 reads CAGRVLYNEQFF. The DNA for the CDR3 is TGTGCCGGCCGGGTTCTCTACAATGAGCAGTTCTTC.

This clonotype was detected ten times or more. V gene TRBV11-2 combines with J gene TRBJ1-5; the D gene is possibly TRBD1 (5 bases). Looked up from germline, CDR1 is SGHAT and CDR2 is FQNNGV. The CDR3 has 15 amino acids. V lost 2 bases and J lost 1, with 9 bases in between. The CDR3: CASSLTGGSNQPQHF. CDR3 DNA sequence: TGTGCCAGCAGCTTAACGGGGGGAAGCAATCAGCCCCAGCATTTT.

In regard to this clonotype: A much larger clone differs from this one at a single base, so this may be a read error. This chain joins TRBV6-1 and TRBJ2-5; no clear D gene. Trimming removed 7 bases from V and 7 bases from J, with 10 bases in between. The CDR3 runs to 11 residues. CDR1 and CDR2 (germline): MNHNS, SASEGT. The CDR3 sequence is CASITTGTQYF. In DNA form, the CDR3 reads TGTGCCAGCATTACCACGGGGACCCAGTACTTC.

A note on this clonotype: A read error is the likely source, as a far larger clone sits one nucleotide away. The chain has TRBV7-3 and TRBJ2-2; possibly TRBD1 for D (5 bases). The CDR3 sequence is 13 residues long. Germline CDR1 and CDR2: SGHTA and FQGTGA. Trimming took off 9 bases at V and 7 bases at J, with 15 bases between the two ends. In DNA form, the CDR3 reads TGTGCCAGTAGTGTAGGGGTGTACGGGGAGCTGTTTTTT. Translated: CASSVGVYGELFF.

This clonotype was detected ten times or more. The chain couples TRBV20-1 to TRBJ2-3; tentatively, D is TRBD1 (5 bases). CDR3 size: 14 residues. The ends were cut back, 5 bases at V and 2 bases at J, with 14 bases in the middle. Germline CDR1 is DFQATT and CDR2 is SNEGSKA (reference sequence). CDR3 sequence: CSAESQGYTDTQYF. The CDR3 coding sequence is TGCAGTGCTGAGAGCCAGGGATACACAGATACGCAGTATTTT.

CDR3 protein: CASSLGPGGNTIYF. DNA for the CDR3: TGTGCCAGCAGCTTAGGTCCCGGGGGAAACACCATATATTTT. The genes are TRBV7-2 and TRBJ1-3; D is undetermined. CDR1 is SGHTA and CDR2 is FQGNSA in the germline V gene. The CDR3 is made up of 14 amino acids. V lost 1 base and J lost 4, with 8 bases in between.

The rearrangement uses TRBV20-1 and TRBJ1-6, with D possibly TRBD1 on 5 matching bases. V was pared by 5 bases and J by 9 bases, with 17 bases between. The CDR3 is 14 residues long. Per germline, CDR1 DFQATT and CDR2 SNEGSKA (reference sequence). The CDR3 reads CSAPLQWGTSPLHF. In DNA form, the CDR3 reads TGCAGTGCTCCTCTTCAATGGGGGACTTCACCCCTCCACTTT.

This clonotype was seen ten or more times. This chain links TRBV5-4 with TRBJ1-2; 7 bases fit TRBD1. CDR1 is SGHNT, CDR2 YYREEE, per germline (reference sequence). The CDR3 contains 16 residues. V lost 0 bases to trimming and J lost 3 bases; unmatched junction nucleotides: 8. CDR3 amino acids: CASSLDLTGADYGYTF. CDR3 nucleotides: TGTGCCAGCAGCTTGGACCTAACAGGGGCCGACTATGGCTACACCTTC.

This clonotype has at least ten counts. The CDR3 sequence is CASSLPGQDHQPQHF. The CDR3 nucleotides are TGTGCCAGCAGTTTACCGGGACAGGATCATCAGCCCCAGCATTTT. This chain uses TRBV6-2 or TRBV6-3 with TRBJ1-5; TRBD1 aligns across 8 bases. Germline values: CDR1 MNHEY, CDR2 SVGEGT. The CDR3 has 15 amino acids. V was clipped by 4 bases and J by 5 bases; unmatched bases: 7.

With regard to this clonotype: A much larger clone differs by one base, so this may be a read error. The J gene is TRBJ2-5, the V gene TRBV20-1; either TRBD1 or TRBD2 may supply D (6 bases each). This CDR3 is 12 amino acids long. The V and J ends lost 8 bases and 4 bases respectively, with 14 bases between them. CDR1 and CDR2 from the germline V gene are DFQATT and SNEGSKA (reference sequence). CDR3 in DNA: TGCAGTTGGTACGGGGGCGGAGAGACCCAGTACTTC. Translating it yields CSWYGGGETQYF.